The T cell receptor (beta chain) under discussion was sequenced for a study of T cells in Graves' hyperthyroidism and ophthalmopathy. The overall study: Specimen type is peripheral blood, collected at initial diagnosis prior to any treatment.

This clonotype was found many times. Antigen unknown. This CDR3 spans 15 amino acids. V lost 4 bases and J lost 2; bases outside the gene matches: 9. The germline V gene has CDR1 SGHRS and CDR2 YFSETQ. Study-level findings and limits: From stable hyperthyroidism, ophthalmopathy was set apart by a 13 V-J model.

Amplification yielded TCR beta CDR3 regions, with RNA transcripts as the source. First-round RT-PCR targeting the TCR CDR3 was performed with the HTBI primer set. TCRdb called the multiplex PCR reads again in MiXCR, with one record for every CDR3 protein. The sample lists about 300,000 distinct CDR3 sequences, less than 30% occurring once. Before ophthalmopathy appeared, progressors gave blood at initial hyperthyroidism diagnosis. Fresh peripheral blood, approximately 9.1 ml, was the source of the PBMCs. V gene TRBV5-1 combines with J gene TRBJ2-7; 7 positions agree with TRBD2. The specimen sequenced was blood. This receptor was obtained from a man in his forties with Graves' hyperthyroidism that later progressed to Graves' ophthalmopathy. The CDR3 nucleotides are TGCGCCAGCAGCCCCGGGGGGACTACGACCTACGAGCAGTACTTC. It is translated as CASSPGGTTTYEQYF.